This T cell receptor (beta chain) comes out of a study of cytomegalovirus exposure and HLA in healthy donors. Study-wide results and limits: Earlier findings revealed that most TCR beta V segments proved productive either about 87% or about 30% of the time. Associated with cytomegalovirus, according to the listing, were some 150 TCR beta chains. Generally TCR sequences proved uncommon, though certain public TCRs appeared in numerous donors.

Germline V gene data show CDR1 as LNHDA and CDR2 as SQIVND (reference sequence). V shed 3 bases, J shed 4 bases, and the junction held 4 bases outside the gene matches. The CDR3 extends over 15 amino acids. Vbeta (60) and Jbeta (13) primers were used in the PCR. Here immunoSEQ multiplex PCR was the method, and the copy in TCRdb shows in-frame clones only, minus some. Among roughly 110,000 clones listed, less than 85% were seen once. Worth noting for this clone: The antigen remains undetermined.

The sequence was obtained from a man aged 18 to 30 in good health and CMV-seronegative. The chain recombines TRBV19 with TRBJ1-1, with 11 bases matching TRBD1. The sequencing sample was made of PBMCs. The CDR3 protein is CASSIPGTGGTEAFF. DNA of the CDR3: TGTGCCAGTAGTATCCCCGGGACAGGGGGCACTGAAGCTTTCTTT.